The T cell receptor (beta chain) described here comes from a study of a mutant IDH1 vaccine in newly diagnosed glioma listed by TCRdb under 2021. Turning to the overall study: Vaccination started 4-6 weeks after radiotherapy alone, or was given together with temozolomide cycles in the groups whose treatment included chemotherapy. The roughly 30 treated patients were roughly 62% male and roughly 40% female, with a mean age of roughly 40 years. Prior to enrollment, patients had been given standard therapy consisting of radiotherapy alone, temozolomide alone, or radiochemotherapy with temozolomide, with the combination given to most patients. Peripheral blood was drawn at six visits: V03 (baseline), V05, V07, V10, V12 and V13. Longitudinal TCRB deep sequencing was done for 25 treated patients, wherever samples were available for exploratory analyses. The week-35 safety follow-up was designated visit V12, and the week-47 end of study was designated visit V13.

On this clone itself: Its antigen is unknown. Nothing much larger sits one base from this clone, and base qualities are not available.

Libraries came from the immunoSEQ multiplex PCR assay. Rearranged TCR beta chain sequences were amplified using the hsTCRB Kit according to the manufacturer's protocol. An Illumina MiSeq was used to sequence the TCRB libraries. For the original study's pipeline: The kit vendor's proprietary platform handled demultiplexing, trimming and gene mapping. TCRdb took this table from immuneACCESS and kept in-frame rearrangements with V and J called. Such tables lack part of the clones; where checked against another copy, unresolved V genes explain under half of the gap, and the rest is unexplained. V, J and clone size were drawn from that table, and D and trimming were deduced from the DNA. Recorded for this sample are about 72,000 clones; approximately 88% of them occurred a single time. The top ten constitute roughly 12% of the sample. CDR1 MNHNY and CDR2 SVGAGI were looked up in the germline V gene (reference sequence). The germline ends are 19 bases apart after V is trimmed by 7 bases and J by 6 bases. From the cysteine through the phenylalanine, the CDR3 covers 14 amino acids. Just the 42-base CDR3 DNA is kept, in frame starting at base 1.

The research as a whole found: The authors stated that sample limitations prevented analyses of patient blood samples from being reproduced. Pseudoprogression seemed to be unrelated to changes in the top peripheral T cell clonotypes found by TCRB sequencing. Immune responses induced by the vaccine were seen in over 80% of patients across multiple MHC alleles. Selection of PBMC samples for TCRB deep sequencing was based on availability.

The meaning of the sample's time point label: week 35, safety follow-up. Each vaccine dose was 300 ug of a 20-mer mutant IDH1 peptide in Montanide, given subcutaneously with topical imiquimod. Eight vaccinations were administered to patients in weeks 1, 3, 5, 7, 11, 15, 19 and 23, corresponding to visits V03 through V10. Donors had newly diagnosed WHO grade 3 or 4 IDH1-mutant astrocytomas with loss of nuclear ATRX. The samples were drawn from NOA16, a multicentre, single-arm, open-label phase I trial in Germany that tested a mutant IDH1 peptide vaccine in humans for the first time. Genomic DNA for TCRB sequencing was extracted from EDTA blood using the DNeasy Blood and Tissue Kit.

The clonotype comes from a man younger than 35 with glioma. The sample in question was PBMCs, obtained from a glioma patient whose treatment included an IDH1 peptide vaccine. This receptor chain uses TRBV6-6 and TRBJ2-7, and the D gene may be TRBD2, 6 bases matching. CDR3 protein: CASIPAGKYGEQYF. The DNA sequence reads TGTGCCAGCATCCCCGCGGGGAAGTATGGCGAGCAGTACTTC.